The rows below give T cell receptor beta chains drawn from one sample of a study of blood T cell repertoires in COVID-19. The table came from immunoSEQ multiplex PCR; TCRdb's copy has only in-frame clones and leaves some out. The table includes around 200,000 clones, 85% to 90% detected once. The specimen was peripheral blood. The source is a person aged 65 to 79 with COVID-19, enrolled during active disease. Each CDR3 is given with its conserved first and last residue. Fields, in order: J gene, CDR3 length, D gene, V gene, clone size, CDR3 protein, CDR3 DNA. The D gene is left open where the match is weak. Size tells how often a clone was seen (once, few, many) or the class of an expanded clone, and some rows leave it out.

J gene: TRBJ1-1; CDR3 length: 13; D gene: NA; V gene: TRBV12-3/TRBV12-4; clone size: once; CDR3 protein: CASSVRVMTEAFF; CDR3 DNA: TGTGCCAGCAGTGTCAGGGTGATGACTGAAGCTTTCTTT
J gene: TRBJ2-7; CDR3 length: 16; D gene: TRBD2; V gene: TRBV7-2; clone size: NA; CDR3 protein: CASSSGLAAMTDEQYF; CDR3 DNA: TGTGCCAGCAGCTCAGGACTAGCGGCCATGACAGACGAGCAGTACTTC
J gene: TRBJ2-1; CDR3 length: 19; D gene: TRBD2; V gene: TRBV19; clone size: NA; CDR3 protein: CASSIEGTSGRDTYNEQFF; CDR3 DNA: TGTGCCAGTAGTATAGAGGGGACTAGCGGGAGGGATACCTACAATGAGCAGTTCTTC
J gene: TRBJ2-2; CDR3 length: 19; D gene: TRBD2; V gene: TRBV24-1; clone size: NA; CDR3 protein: CATSDLRRGSGRISGELFF; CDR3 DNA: TGTGCCACCAGTGATTTGCGGCGGGGGTCTGGGCGGATATCCGGGGAGCTGTTTTTT
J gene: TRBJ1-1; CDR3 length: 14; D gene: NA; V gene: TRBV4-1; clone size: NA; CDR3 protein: CASSQPQEYTEAFF; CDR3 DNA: TGCGCCAGCAGCCAACCCCAAGAGTATACTGAAGCTTTCTTT
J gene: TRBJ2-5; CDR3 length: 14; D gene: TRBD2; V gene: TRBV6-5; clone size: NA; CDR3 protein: CASSKTGLAETQYF; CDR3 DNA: TGTGCCAGCAGCAAAACCGGACTAGCAGAGACCCAGTACTTC
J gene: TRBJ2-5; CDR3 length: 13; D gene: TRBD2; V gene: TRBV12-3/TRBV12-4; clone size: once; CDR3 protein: CASSLGLEETQYF; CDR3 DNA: TGTGCCAGCAGCCTGGGACTAGAAGAGACCCAGTACTTC
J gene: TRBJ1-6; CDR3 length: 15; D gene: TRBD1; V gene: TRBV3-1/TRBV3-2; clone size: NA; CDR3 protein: CASSQRTGGLSPLHF; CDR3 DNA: TGTGCCAGCAGCCAACGGACAGGGGGCTTATCACCCCTCCACTTT
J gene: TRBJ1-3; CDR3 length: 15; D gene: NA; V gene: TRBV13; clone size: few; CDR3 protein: CASSPQGRSGNTIYF; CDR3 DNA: TGTGCCAGCAGCCCACAGGGAAGATCGGGAAACACCATATATTTT
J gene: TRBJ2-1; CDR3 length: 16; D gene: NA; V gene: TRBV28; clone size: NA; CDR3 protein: CASSFPTWDTYNEQFF; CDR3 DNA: TGTGCCAGCAGTTTCCCTACTTGGGACACCTACAATGAGCAGTTCTTC
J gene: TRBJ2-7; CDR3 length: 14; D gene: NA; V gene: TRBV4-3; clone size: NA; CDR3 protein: CASSQDLNPYEQYF; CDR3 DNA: TGCGCCAGCAGCCAAGATCTAAATCCCTACGAGCAGTACTTC
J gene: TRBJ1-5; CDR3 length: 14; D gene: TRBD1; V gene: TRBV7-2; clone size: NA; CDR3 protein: CASSPTGFNQPQHF; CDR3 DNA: TGTGCCAGCAGCCCGACAGGGTTCAATCAGCCCCAGCATTTT
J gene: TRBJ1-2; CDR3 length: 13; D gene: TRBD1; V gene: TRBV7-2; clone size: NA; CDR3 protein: CASSSGGIYGYTF; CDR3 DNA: TGTGCCAGCAGCTCAGGGGGTATATATGGCTACACCTTC
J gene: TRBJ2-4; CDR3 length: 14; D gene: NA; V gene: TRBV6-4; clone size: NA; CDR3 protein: CASRHSLAKNIQYF; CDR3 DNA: TGTGCCAGCAGACACAGTCTGGCCAAAAACATTCAGTACTTC